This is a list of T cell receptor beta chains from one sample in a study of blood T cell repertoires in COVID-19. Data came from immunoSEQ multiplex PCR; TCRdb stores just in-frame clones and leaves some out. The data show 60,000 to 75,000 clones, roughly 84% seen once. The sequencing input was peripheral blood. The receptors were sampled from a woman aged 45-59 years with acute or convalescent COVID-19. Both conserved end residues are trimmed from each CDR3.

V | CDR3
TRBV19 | ASSIDRTSGKSETQY
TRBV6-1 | ASSEDLNQQGLETQY
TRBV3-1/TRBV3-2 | ASSRTGISPSTDTQY
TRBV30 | AWSVHSGAFGGHYEQY
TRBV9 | ASSVGNSQSYGYT
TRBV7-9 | ASSPRTGEISTEAF
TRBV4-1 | ASSQARGNTEAF
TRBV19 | ASSIGGTSIVNLH
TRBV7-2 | ASKSGTLYEQY
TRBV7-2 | ASSLASGTSGSNEQF
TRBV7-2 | ASSFNVRGYGYT
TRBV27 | ASSGLRGEGLDTQY
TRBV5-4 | ASSLGRGAQHYGYT
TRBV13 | ASTAPGGVTYNEQF
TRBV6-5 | ASTPDRSSYNEQF
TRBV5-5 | ASSPVAGDYEQY
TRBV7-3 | ASSLALGTRSPNEQF
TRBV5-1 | ASSFRGEQPQH
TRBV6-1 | ASTLQGLFYGYT
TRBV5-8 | ASSSYGQGAGEQY
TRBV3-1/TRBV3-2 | ASSQTGVDEQY
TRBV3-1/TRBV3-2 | ASSHGGGQGGYEQY
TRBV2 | ASSYVVSGEEY
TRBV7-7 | ASSLGTGYQETQY
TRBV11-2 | ASTQQGSYEQY
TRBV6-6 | ASSYAETGQPQH
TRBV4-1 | ASSQDRDQPQH
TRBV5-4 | ASSSPGTRQETQY
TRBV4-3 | ASSLLASSYNEQF
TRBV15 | ATSRDKALSLWGYT
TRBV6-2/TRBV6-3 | ASSPRLAGSPLKITDTQY
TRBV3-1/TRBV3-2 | ASSRGTEAF
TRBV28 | ASIRTENTEAF
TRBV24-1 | ATSDKGQGRYEQY
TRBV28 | ASSRGQGDNQPQH
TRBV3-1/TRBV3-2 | ASSQGRGRGPDEKLF
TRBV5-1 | ASSPGGIGAANYGYT
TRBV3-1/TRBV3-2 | ASSRRESGNTIY
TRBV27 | ASRLKGGEAF
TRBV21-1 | ASSVHPLGRGPYEQY
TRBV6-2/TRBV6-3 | ASTPTGAYGYT
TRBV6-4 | ASSPTGSNSPLH
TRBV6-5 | ASRVEGWVSYEQY
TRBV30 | AWSVVGRAYGYT
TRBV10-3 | AISESGVSSGGNTIY
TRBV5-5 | ASSSYDSINQPQH
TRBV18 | ASSPPENYGYT
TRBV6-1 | ASSEEGEVGYT
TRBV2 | ASRPGGSNQPQH
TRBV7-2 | ASSQGASITEAF
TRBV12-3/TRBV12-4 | ASSPRGSREQY
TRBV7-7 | ASSLSGGFGETQY
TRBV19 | ASSFGQPFSNQPQH